This TCR beta chain was documented in a study of T cell responses to AZD1222 COVID-19 vaccine. TCRdb keeps only in-frame clones here, not all; method: immunoSEQ multiplex PCR. The repertoire holds roughly 150,000 clones, with 80% to 95% as singletons. The CDR3 consists of 16 residues. Trimming removed 1 base at V and 3 bases at J, with 13 bases between. In germline, CDR1 is MDHEN, CDR2 SYDVKM. The receptor was isolated from an adult who received the AZD1222 COVID-19 vaccine. J is TRBJ2-1 and V is TRBV28, with D perhaps matching TRBD2 (6 bases). Sample: peripheral blood, taken 28 days after the second AZD1222 dose. CDR3 DNA sequence: TGTGCCAGCAGTTTATCTAGGAGGGCCTTCTACAATGAGCAGTTCTTC. Residues: CASSLSRRAFYNEQFF. Based on the CDR3 plus reference TRBV28 and TRBJ2-1, the full variable domain is DVKVTQSSRYLVKRTGEKVFLECVQDMDHENMFWYRQDPGLGLRLIYFSYDVKMKEKGDIPEGYSVSREKKERFSLILESASTNQTSMYLCASSLSRRAFYNEQFFGPGTRLTVL.